These 5 T cell receptor beta chains share one sample of origin, sequenced in a study of T cell responses to AZD1222 COVID-19 vaccine. This table comes from immunoSEQ multiplex PCR, and its TCRdb copy is limited to in-frame clones, with some not included. Here the sample spans 95,000 to 150,000 clones, more than 80% being singletons. The source was peripheral blood, collected 28 days after the second AZD1222 dose. These TCRs come from an adult who received the AZD1222 COVID-19 vaccine.

This chain connects TRBV5-1 to TRBJ2-6; D is unclear. In germline, CDR1 is SGHRS, CDR2 YFSETQ. This CDR3 contains 14 residues. Trimming removed 6 bases from V and 0 bases from J, with 7 bases in between. CDR3 residues: CASTRISGANVLTF. The CDR3 DNA is TGCGCCAGCACCAGAATCTCTGGGGCCAACGTCCTGACTTTC.

The chain joins TRBV5-1 to TRBJ2-4; tentatively, D is TRBD1 (5 bases). This CDR3 comprises 15 residues. V dropped 4 bases and J dropped 0 bases, with 11 bases sitting between them. Germline CDR1 SGHRS, CDR2 YFSETQ. The CDR3 loop reads CASSPTGIAKNIQYF. In DNA form, the CDR3 reads TGCGCCAGCAGCCCCACAGGTATAGCCAAAAACATTCAGTACTTC.

In the case of this clone: Its ends do not fully match the called genes, so a read error is possible. The chain employs TRBV5-4 and TRBJ1-3; D unresolved. Germline V gene data show CDR1 as SGHNT and CDR2 as YYREEE (reference sequence). The CDR3 consists of 15 residues. CDR3 amino acids: CASSLDPGVGSLEGF. In nucleotides, the CDR3 is TGTGCCAGCAGCTTGGACCCCGGAGTGGGCAGCCTTGAAGGTTTT.

The chain employs TRBV24-1 and TRBJ2-6; TRBD1 matches 9 bases. The germline V gene has CDR1 KGHDR and CDR2 SFDVKD. CDR3 length: 17 amino acids. Unmatched junction bases numbered 6, after V lost 6 bases and J lost 1 base. CDR3 DNA sequence: TGTGCCACCAGTTGGCGGACAGGGGCATCTGGGGCCAACGTCCTGACTTTC. It is translated as CATSWRTGASGANVLTF.

The chain joins TRBV4-2 to TRBJ1-2; D call uncertain. The CDR3 has 18 residues. Germline V gives CDR1 LGHNA, CDR2 YNFKEQ. V was trimmed by 5 bases and J by 0 bases, leaving 22 bases between them. CDR3 in amino acids: CASSSDLQWEPPNYGYTF. CDR3 coding DNA: TGTGCCAGCAGCTCCGATCTCCAATGGGAACCACCTAACTATGGCTACACCTTC.